A few counts support the clone carrying this T cell receptor beta chain. It was with a sample-barcoded 5' primer and a J-beta primer mix that a second PCR of roughly 6 to 12 cycles was run. In TCRdb, the 5' RACE reads were re-called with MiXCR into one record per CDR3 protein. The sample records 600,000 to 900,000 distinct CDR3 sequences, approximately 24% being singletons. This specimen belongs to a study of blood T cells in healthy people across ages. These records were also assigned to another study, of T cells of mothers and their children.

Sequencing was done on a sample of blood. This sequence originates from a boy aged 10-17 years in good health.

The CDR3 coding sequence is TGCAGCGTGATATTAGCGGGGGGCTACGAGCAGTACTTC. Residues: CSVILAGGYEQYF. The chain couples TRBV29-1 to TRBJ2-7; the match to TRBD2 covers 10 bases. The J segment lost 3 bases and the V segment lost 6 bases, leaving 5 bases of the junction unmatched. Looked up from germline, CDR1 is SQVTM and CDR2 is ANQGSEA. This CDR3 is built from 13 residues.